The clone carrying this T cell receptor beta chain was counted once. The antigen is unknown. This sequence may be a read error, since a much larger clone differs from it by one base. This sample stems from a study of immune heterogeneity within non-small cell lung tumors. This CDR3 region has 12 residues. Germline assignment: CDR1 SGHDT and CDR2 YYEEEE. General observations from the study: Recurrence of identical dominant CDR3 beta clonotypes was observed across tumor sites within a patient, alongside site-unique high-frequency clones.

Template was bulk tumor genomic DNA, 550 to 650 ng per sample. Several far-apart biopsies were taken per primary tumor during surgery. It was patients with untreated, newly diagnosed non-small cell lung cancer who underwent curative surgery. Donation came from patients with newly diagnosed non-small cell lung cancer who were having surgery with curative intent. With 32 V and 13 J primers, multiplex PCR amplified the TCR beta CDR3. TCRdb independently ran MiXCR on the multiplex PCR reads; one entry per CDR3 protein. The sample lists under 3,500 distinct CDR3 sequences; 45% were seen once. The rearrangement links TRBV5-6 to TRBJ2-1; 7 bases line up with TRBD1. This clonotype was sampled from a woman between 55 and 75 years old with non-small cell lung cancer. Sequencing used lung tumor tissue. The CDR3 DNA follows: TGTGCCAGCAGCATACAGGGGTTTGGGCAGTCCTTC. Amino acids: CASSIQGFGQSF. Looking up the rest from reference TRBV5-6 and TRBJ2-1 gives the full variable domain: DAGVTQSPTHLIKTRGQQVTLRCSPKSGHDTVSWYQQALGQGPQFIFQYYEEEERQRGNFPDRFSGHQFPNYSSELNVNALLLGDSALYLCASSIQGFGQSFGPGTRLTVL.